A single sample gave rise to the 14 T cell receptor beta chains below, sequenced in a study of vaccination effects on CD4 cells after COVID-19. The protocol was immunoSEQ multiplex PCR, while the TCRdb copy is restricted to in-frame clones and leaves out a portion. The table has roughly 24,000 clones, 60% to 80% seen once. These receptors lack a known antigen. Expansion of antigen-specific CD4+ T cells with viral peptide pools was carried out by the ViraFEST assay before sequencing. Between days 9 and 11 of culture, CD4+ T cells were separated out. Either the mRNA-1273 or the BNT162b2 vaccine was given to participants as two doses. Specimen: CD4+ T cells from PBMCs cultured with SARS-CoV-2 spike peptides, collected after COVID-19 vaccination. The receptor set was obtained from a human donor who received a COVID-19 vaccine. Some clones in this sample may be carry-over from other donors' samples.

Only one count was recorded for this clone. The V and J genes are TRBV19 and TRBJ2-3; no clear D gene. Germline-derived CDR1 and CDR2 are LNHDA and SQIVND (reference sequence). CDR3 length: 16 residues. V lost 1 base, J lost 8 bases, and 19 bases lay in between. In nucleotides, the CDR3 is TGTGCCAGTAGTATAGGTTTGGCAGGTAGCACGGGTACGCAGTATTTT. This encodes CASSIGLAGSTGTQYF.

This clone was detected only once. This chain links TRBV7-8 with TRBJ2-5; possible D gene TRBD2, 5 bases. CDR1 and CDR2 from the germline V gene are SGHVS and FQNEAQ. The length of the CDR3 is 12 residues. CDR3 residues: CAGATEQETQYF. In nucleotides, the CDR3 is TGTGCGGGAGCCACCGAGCAAGAGACCCAGTACTTC. The full variable domain, its missing parts supplied by reference TRBV7-8 and TRBJ2-5, is GAGVSQSPRYKVAKRGQDVALRCDPISGHVSLFWYQQALGQGPEFLTYFQNEAQLDKSGLPSDRFFAERPEGSVSTLKIQRTQQEDSAVYLCAGATEQETQYFGPGTRLLVL.

The genes are TRBV11-2 and TRBJ2-7; a possible D gene is TRBD2 (6 bases). The V end was cut by 0 bases, the J end by 0 bases, with 15 bases between. The CDR3 has 17 amino acids. Germline lookup yields CDR1 SGHAT and CDR2 FQNNGV. CDR3: CASSLDRGRFFSYEQYV. Here the CDR3 DNA reads TGTGCCAGCAGCTTAGACCGTGGGAGGTTTTTCTCCTACGAGCAGTACGTC.

This chain joins TRBV29-1 and TRBJ1-2; tentatively, D is TRBD1 (5 bases). The CDR3 runs 11 residues. Germline CDR1 SQVTM, CDR2 ANQGSEA. Trimming pared 7 bases from V and 8 bases from J, leaving 14 bases between. The chain's CDR3 is CSAQEGLGYTF. Here the CDR3 DNA reads TGCAGCGCACAGGAGGGTTTGGGCTACACCTTC.

V is TRBV10-3 and J is TRBJ1-1; 10 bases are shared with TRBD1. The CDR3 covers 16 residues. Per germline, CDR1 ENHRY and CDR2 SYGVKD. The V and J ends lost 4 bases and 4 bases, in that order; junction bases with no gene match: 9. The CDR3 DNA follows: TGTGCCATCAGTGGGAGACAGGGGGCATCAAGCACTGAAGCTTTCTTT. This gives the protein CAISGRQGASSTEAFF.

The rearrangement uses TRBV19 and TRBJ1-2; 8 bases match TRBD1. CDR3 length equals 13 residues. Looked up from germline, CDR1 is LNHDA and CDR2 is SQIVND (reference sequence). Trimming took 5 bases from V and 8 from J; bases not matched to a gene: 7. CDR3 in amino acids: CASSAQGAHGYTF. The CDR3 region has the DNA TGTGCCAGTAGTGCGCAGGGGGCTCACGGCTACACCTTC.

This clone was recorded a few times. This chain uses TRBV3-1 (or the pseudogene TRBV3-2) with TRBJ2-1, with D possibly TRBD2 on 5 matching bases. V was clipped by 1 base and J by 9 bases, with 13 bases between them. Per the germline V gene, CDR1 is LGHDT and CDR2 is YNNKEL (reference sequence). This CDR3 has 14 residues. This CDR3 is CASSQGVLVGEQFF. CDR3 bases: TGTGCCAGCAGCCAAGGCGTACTAGTAGGTGAGCAGTTCTTC.

The rearrangement joins TRBV29-1 to TRBJ2-3; a weak D match, TRBD2 (6 bases). The ends were cut back, 6 bases at V and 5 bases at J, with 12 bases in the middle. There are 12 residues in the CDR3. In germline, CDR1 is SQVTM, CDR2 ANQGSEA. CDR3 DNA sequence: TGCAGCGTCAAAGCGGAGGGAGATACGCAGTATTTT. Translating it yields CSVKAEGDTQYF.

V usage is TRBV19 and J usage is TRBJ1-2; TRBD1 matches 10 bases. Germline V gene data show CDR1 as LNHDA and CDR2 as SQIVND (reference sequence). V lost 7 bases to trimming and J lost 4 bases; unmatched junction nucleotides: 6. The length of the CDR3 is 14 residues. The CDR3 DNA sequence: TGTGCCAGTACCCGGACAGGGGGTGGCTATGGCTACACCTTC. It is translated as CASTRTGGGYGYTF.

The chain links TRBV7-9 to TRBJ1-2; tentatively, D is TRBD1 (5 bases). The CDR3 loop spans 14 amino acids. CDR1 is SEHNR and CDR2 is FQNEAQ in the germline V gene (reference sequence). Trimming shortened V by 1 base and J by 3 bases, and 9 bases separated the two germline ends. CDR3 loop: CASSLEQGYYGYTF. The CDR3, as DNA: TGTGCCAGCAGCTTAGAGCAGGGTTACTATGGCTACACCTTC.

The chain employs TRBV4-2 and TRBJ2-1; tentative D call: TRBD2 (6 bases). Trimming took 0 bases from V and 6 from J, leaving 12 bases between them. Germline CDR1 reads LGHNA; CDR2 reads YNFKEQ. The CDR3 has 15 residues. The CDR3: CASSQDGRLTNEQFF. For the CDR3, the DNA is TGTGCCAGCAGCCAAGACGGGAGACTCACCAATGAGCAGTTCTTC.

This clone was seen once. This chain links TRBV29-1 with TRBJ2-1; 10 bases fit TRBD2. In germline, CDR1 is SQVTM, CDR2 ANQGSEA. This CDR3 has 12 amino acids. Losses at the gene ends were 4 bases for V and 7 bases for J; bases not matched to a gene: 1. CDR3 protein: CSVASGGNEQFF. Here the CDR3 DNA reads TGCAGCGTTGCTAGCGGGGGTAATGAGCAGTTCTTC.

V is TRBV6-2 or TRBV6-3 and J is TRBJ1-2; D gene ambiguous. Germline values: CDR1 MNHEY, CDR2 SVGEGT. This CDR3 spans 15 amino acids. V lost 2 bases and J 0 bases, leaving 10 bases between the germline ends. The CDR3 DNA follows: TGTGCCAGCAGTTACAATGGGGAACCTAACTATGGCTACACCTTC. It encodes CASSYNGEPNYGYTF.

J is TRBJ1-6 and V is TRBV6-5, with 7 bases aligning to TRBD1. Germline assignment: CDR1 MNHEY and CDR2 SVGAGI. V lost 7 bases, J lost 14 bases, and 14 bases stayed unmatched. This CDR3 is built from 14 residues. CDR3 in amino acids: CASNRRTGDTTLHF. The CDR3 region has the DNA TGTGCCAGCAACAGACGGACAGGAGATACCACCCTCCACTTT.